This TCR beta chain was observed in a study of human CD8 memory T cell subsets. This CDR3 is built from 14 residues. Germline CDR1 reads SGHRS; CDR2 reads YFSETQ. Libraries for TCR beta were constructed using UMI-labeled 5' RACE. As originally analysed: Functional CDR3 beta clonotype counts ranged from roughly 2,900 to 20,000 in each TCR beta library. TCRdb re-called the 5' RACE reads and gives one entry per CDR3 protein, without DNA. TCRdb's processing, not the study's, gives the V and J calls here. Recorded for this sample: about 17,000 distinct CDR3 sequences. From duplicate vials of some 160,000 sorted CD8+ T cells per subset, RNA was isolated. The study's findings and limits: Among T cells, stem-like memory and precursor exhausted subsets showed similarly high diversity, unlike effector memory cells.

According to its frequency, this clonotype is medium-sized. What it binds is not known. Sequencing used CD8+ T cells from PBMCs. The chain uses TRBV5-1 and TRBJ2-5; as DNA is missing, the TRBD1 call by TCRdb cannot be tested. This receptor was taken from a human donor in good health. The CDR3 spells CASSSGTEQETQYF.